This TCR beta chain was documented in a study of persistence of HIV-infected CD4 T cells (dated by TCRdb to the early 2020s). About the investigation overall: CMV- and HIV-1 Gag-responding CD4+ T cells were isolated from ART-treated individuals so that antigen-driven clonal expansion of HIV-1-infected cells could be examined. The median time the participants had spent on suppressive ART was 8 years. Peripheral blood samples of up to 180 mL were collected at multiple time points, except for a couple of participants, who underwent leukapheresis at a single time point. Proviral sequencing was used to assess clonality among infected cells, whereas TCRbeta sequencing gauged the clonality of all cells within each sorted population. In the cross-participant TCR cluster analysis, eight or nine participants were included for CMV and roughly seven participants were included for Gag.

Beyond this particular receptor, the publication reports: Significantly lower TCRbeta richness was observed in CMV- and Gag-responding cells than in anti-CD3/anti-CD28-responding cells, and higher oligoclonality was observed in CMV-responding cells than in CD3/CD28-stimulated and Gag-responding cells. Only a small number of individuals took part in the study, and the range of antigens tested was limited. Degenerate expanded CDR3beta sequences were enriched in antigen-responding cells, suggesting convergent selection of CD4+ responses to CMV and Gag. Bulk TCR analyses could not be limited to the rare CMV-responding cells that actually contained HIV-1 proviruses. Within the same sorted populations, how oligoclonal the TCRs were correlated with how oligoclonal the proviruses were.

Sequences SNHLY (CDR1) and FYNNEI (CDR2) are obtained from the germline V gene. Measured from the cysteine to the phenylalanine, the CDR3 is 16 residues long. The retained sequence is limited to the CDR3, 48 bases, with the frame set at the first base. Here V drops 5 bases and J drops 4 bases, and the junction holds 8 bases not matched to any gene. The immunoSEQ hsTCRB assay version 4, run in survey mode, was used to sequence TCRbeta repertoires from genomic DNA. For TCRbeta sequencing, genomic DNA was diluted to around 9.7 ng/uL, with up to about 1 ug used per sample. The study's processing was this. TCRbeta data analysis was done in ImmunoSeq Analyzer 3.0, and diversity was calculated on productive nucleotide rearrangements. The improved Chao index was used to estimate lower-bound TCR diversity, and the Gini coefficient was used to estimate clonality using the Immunarch R package. When different nucleotide rearrangements encoded the same CDR3beta amino acid sequence, each rearrangement was treated as a distinct clonotype. Differential abundance analysis identified TCRbeta sequences significantly enriched in antigen-responding cells relative to anti-CD3/anti-CD28-activated cells. Using predicted peptide-MHC specificity as the basis, GLIPH2 grouped TCRs into clusters, both for each participant individually and for the merged data sets that combined participants. TCRdb mirrors the immuneACCESS table, restricted to in-frame sequences. Some clones are absent from its copies; in checked studies, under half trace to an unresolved V gene, and the reason for the others is unknown. The V and J calls and the clone size are those of that table, but D and trimming were determined from the DNA. The sample table contains roughly 60,000 clones; only one count was recorded for 65% to 80% of them. Jointly, the top ten make up about 1.5% of the sample.

The sample's treatment or condition label, decoded: suppressive antiretroviral therapy. A pool of overlapping HIV-1 Gag 15-mer peptides was used at 0.9 to 1 ug per peptide per mL for cell stimulation. Memory populations depleted of antigen-responding cells were obtained by sorting nonresponding CD40L-negative CD69-negative CD45RO-high memory CD4+ T cells. Participants were HIV-1-infected adults who started suppressive ART during chronic infection. For at least 4 years, participants had undetectable plasma HIV-1 RNA, below 50 copies/mL. To be included, participants needed a CD4+ T cell count above 400 cells/uL and a positive CMV serology. Before stimulation, PBMCs were isolated using density centrifugation and depleted of CD8+ T cells. For around 18 hours, CD8-depleted PBMCs were stimulated with anti-CD28/CD49d costimulation, a CD40-blocking antibody, and enfuvirtide, which was added to prevent new infections. Cells were sorted on a Beckman Coulter MoFlo Legacy or XDP sorter, with propidium iodide excluding dead cells. For samples with more than one million cells, genomic DNA was extracted with the QIAamp DNA Mini Kit, and for all other samples the Quick-DNA Microprep Kit was used.

The sample holds a few counts of this clone. Its antigen specificity is not known. No quality values exist for individual bases; no much larger clone is one base distant. The sequence was collected from an adult man with HIV who was CMV-seropositive. The chain employs TRBV2 and TRBJ2-1; 10 bases in the middle match TRBD1. The material was CD4+ T cells sorted from PBMCs after roughly 19-hour stimulation, obtained from a patient who received antiretroviral therapy. Taken with the paper, the label for cell subset or site translates to: CD40L-CD69- CD45RO-high memory CD4 T cells not responding to Gag peptides. The DNA sequence follows: TGTGCCAGCAGTTATAGGGGACAGGGGACATACAATGAGCAGTTCTTC. Its translation reads: CASSYRGQGTYNEQFF.